What follows are 13 T cell receptor beta chains derived from one specimen sequenced in a study of blood T cell repertoires in COVID-19. Profiling relied on immunoSEQ multiplex PCR, and the TCRdb table lists in-frame clones only, not all of them. This sample carries 85,000 to 95,000 clones, 75% to 90% of them seen once, and the ten largest clones take approximately 5.2%. Material: peripheral blood. All receptors come from a woman older than 75 with active COVID-19.

The chain couples TRBV5-5 to TRBJ1-6; perhaps TRBD1 as D (6 bases). The CDR3 is made up of 16 amino acids. The V end was cut by 0 bases, the J end by 10 bases, with 17 bases between. Looked up from germline, CDR1 is SGHKS and CDR2 is YYEKEE (reference sequence). The CDR3 loop reads CASSLGSGQTKSPLHF. DNA of the CDR3: TGTGCCAGCAGCTTGGGTTCTGGACAGACGAAGTCACCCCTCCACTTT. Using reference TRBV5-5 and TRBJ1-6 for the parts outside the CDR3, the full variable domain is DAGVTQSPTHLIKTRGQQVTLRCSPISGHKSVSWYQQVLGQGPQFIFQYYEKEERGRGNFPDRFSARQFPNYSSELNVNALLLGDSALYLCASSLGSGQTKSPLHFGNGTRLTVT.

The rearrangement uses TRBV5-4 and TRBJ1-6; 11 nucleotides line up with TRBD1. The CDR3 covers 15 residues. Per germline, CDR1 SGHNT and CDR2 YYREEE (reference sequence). J gave up 7 bases and V 2 bases, and 2 bases lay outside the gene matches. Here the CDR3 reads CASSFGQGANSPLHF. The CDR3 nucleotides read TGTGCCAGCAGCTTCGGACAGGGGGCCAATTCACCCCTCCACTTT. Looking up the rest from reference TRBV5-4 and TRBJ1-6 gives the full variable domain: ETGVTQSPTHLIKTRGQQVTLRCSSQSGHNTVSWYQQALGQGPQFIFQYYREEENGRGNFPPRFSGLQFPNYSSELNVNALELDDSALYLCASSFGQGANSPLHFGNGTRLTVT.

This clone was recorded a few times. The gene calls are TRBV5-5 and TRBJ2-7; 7 nucleotides agree with TRBD1. CDR3 length: 15 amino acids. V lost 2 bases, J lost 5 bases, and 10 bases stayed unmatched. Germline V lookup: CDR1 SGHKS, CDR2 YYEKEE (reference sequence). The CDR3 nucleotides read TGTGCCAGCAGCTTAGAGGGGGCCATTTGGGACGAGCAGTACTTC. Translating gives CASSLEGAIWDEQYF.

This clone was found once. V and J are TRBV15 and TRBJ2-7; D may be TRBD2 (6 bases). CDR3 length equals 13 residues. Germline lookup yields CDR1 LNHNV and CDR2 YYDKDF (reference sequence). Trimming took 0 bases from V and 3 from J, leaving 6 bases between them. CDR3 sequence: CATSREGGYEQYF. For the CDR3, the DNA is TGTGCCACCAGCAGAGAGGGGGGCTACGAGCAGTACTTC.

The chain uses TRBV7-3 and TRBJ2-5; 7 positions match TRBD2. Trimming at V came to 3 bases and at J to 5 bases, leaving 6 bases not matched to a gene. Germline values: CDR1 SGHTA, CDR2 FQGTGA. The CDR3 runs 14 residues. This CDR3 is CASSFGGSFETQYF. CDR3 DNA sequence: TGTGCCAGCAGCTTTGGCGGGAGTTTTGAGACCCAGTACTTC.

This chain joins TRBV3-1 (or the pseudogene TRBV3-2) and TRBJ2-3; D ambiguous. The germline CDR1 and CDR2 sequences are LGHDT and YNNKEL (reference sequence). The CDR3 runs to 13 residues. V shed 2 bases and J shed 4 bases, with 7 bases lying between them. The CDR3, as DNA: TGTGCCAGCAGCCAACGGTATGCAGATACGCAGTATTTT. Protein: CASSQRYADTQYF.

In DNA, the CDR3 is TGTGCCAGCACCCCCGGGGGGGCGGGGAACACCTACGAGCAGTACTTC. Translation gives CASTPGGAGNTYEQYF. V and J are TRBV6-6 and TRBJ2-7, with 8 bases identical to TRBD2. The junction had 13 bases not matched to a gene; V was cut back by 7 bases and J by 2 bases. Germline CDR1 reads MNHNY; CDR2 reads SVGAGI (reference sequence). The CDR3 length is 16 residues.

This clone was counted once. CDR3 DNA sequence: TGTGCCAGCATCAGGATTTCTCCTTCCTACGAGCAGTACTTC. Protein sequence: CASIRISPSYEQYF. The gene calls are TRBV6-5 and TRBJ2-7; no clear D. Germline CDR1 and CDR2: MNHEY and SVGAGI. The CDR3 runs 14 residues. Trimming stripped 7 bases from V and 1 base from J, with 14 bases between.

This clone was seen only a few times. CDR3 bases: TGTGCCAGCAGTGACGGAGGACAGCAGCGGTGCACAGATACGCAGTATTTT. It specifies CASSDGGQQRCTDTQYF. The chain employs TRBV6-4 and TRBJ2-3; the D gene is possibly TRBD1 (6 bases). CDR1 and CDR2 from the germline V gene are MRHNA and SNTAGT. The CDR3 runs 17 residues. V was pared by 2 bases and J by 1 base, with 16 bases between.

This clone was counted a few times. V is TRBV18 and J is TRBJ2-5, with 8 bases that match TRBD2. Germline V gives CDR1 KGHSH, CDR2 LQKENI. The CDR3 extends over 17 amino acids. V was pared by 3 bases and J by 3 bases, with 12 bases of the junction left unmatched. CDR3 in amino acids: CASSPTAGGPVKETQYF. DNA of the CDR3: TGTGCCAGCTCACCCACCGCGGGGGGACCCGTAAAAGAGACCCAGTACTTC.

With regard to this clone: Other DNA sequences in this specimen translate into the identical CDR3. V is TRBV3-1 (or the pseudogene TRBV3-2) and J is TRBJ1-2; 7 nucleotides line up with TRBD1. The CDR3 is made up of 13 amino acids. The V gene end was trimmed by 0 bases and the J gene end by 8 bases; junction bases not matched to a gene: 3. The germline V gene encodes CDR1 LGHDT and CDR2 YNNKEL (reference sequence). The CDR3 DNA follows: TGTGCCAGCAGCCAAGACGGAGGGGGCGGCTACACCTTC. The encoded protein is CASSQDGGGGYTF.

This clone was seen once. V gene TRBV6-5 combines with J gene TRBJ2-5; maybe TRBD1 (5 bases). The CDR3 runs to 14 residues. The germline V gene has CDR1 MNHEY and CDR2 SVGAGI. The V gene lost 4 bases and the J gene lost 7 bases, with 16 bases spanning the gap. The DNA for the CDR3 is TGTGCCAGCAGTTCGGACATGGCAATGGGGACCCAGTACTTC. Its protein is CASSSDMAMGTQYF.

The chain links TRBV27 to TRBJ2-4, with 7 positions matching TRBD1. CDR3 length: 16 residues. The junction had 8 bases not matched to a gene; V was cut back by 5 bases and J by 1 base. Germline values: CDR1 MNHEY, CDR2 SMNVEV (reference sequence). The CDR3 reads CASSLSTGFAKNIQYF. CDR3 in DNA: TGTGCCAGCAGTCTCTCGACAGGGTTTGCCAAAAACATTCAGTACTTC.